These T cell receptor beta chains were read from a single sample in a study of T cells in Graves' hyperthyroidism and ophthalmopathy. TCRdb independently ran MiXCR on the multiplex PCR reads; one entry per CDR3 protein. The data contain 450,000 to 700,000 distinct CDR3 sequences, just over 45% of them singletons. Input material: peripheral blood or thyroid tissue (not recorded which). All receptors come from an adult woman with Graves' disease, either hyperthyroidism or ophthalmopathy (not recorded which). The conserved cysteine and the conserved F or W are not part of the CDR3 here. The order of the fields is V gene, J gene, CDR3 protein.

>TRBV2|TRBJ1-6
ASSLPGQAYNSPLH
>TRBV11-2|TRBJ2-5
ASSLGLDHETQY
>TRBV10-3|TRBJ2-5
AISDPVGDRPVTQY
>TRBV25-1|TRBJ1-6
ASSVGQGTDSPLH
>TRBV7-2|TRBJ1-1
ASSSAGQGGMNTEAF
>TRBV19|TRBJ1-3
ASSISASSGNTIY
>TRBV6-4|TRBJ2-6
ASSDGDSGVLT
>TRBV15|TRBJ1-5
ATSRGSRGNQPQH
>TRBV5-1|TRBJ2-3
ASSFALRRGRKTDTQY
>TRBV9|TRBJ1-3
ASSEGGWRDTIY
>TRBV2|TRBJ1-5
ASSEGGLRGQPQH
>TRBV25-1|TRBJ2-7
ASSVEGILGEQY
>TRBV11-2|TRBJ2-7
ASSLDRYNQY
>TRBV3-1|TRBJ2-5
ASTTRGGTQY
>TRBV12-5|TRBJ1-1
ASGPPGEAF
>TRBV7-9|TRBJ2-7
ASRTAGGPREQY
>TRBV13|TRBJ2-2
ASSFRGGYSGELF
>TRBV7-8|TRBJ2-7
ASSRLIGTVGSYEQY
>TRBV7-3|TRBJ1-3
ASQGTANTIY
>TRBV14|TRBJ1-6
ASSRQNNSPLH
>TRBV19|TRBJ1-3
ASSSRGFSGNTIY
>TRBV19|TRBJ2-6
ASSTDYSLSGANVLT
>TRBV7-2|TRBJ2-5
ASSFQGGQETQY
>TRBV5-1|TRBJ2-7
ASSLESTGPYEQY
>TRBV20-1|TRBJ2-7
SARDLKEGKDEQY
>TRBV29-1|TRBJ2-7
SVYDSYEQY
>TRBV7-2|TRBJ1-1
ASSLRTGGSATEAF
>TRBV7-2|TRBJ2-6
ASSIRTGRNVLT
>TRBV2|TRBJ1-2
ASSRTGSYGYT
>TRBV15|TRBJ1-1
ATSRTGRANTEAF
>TRBV7-9|TRBJ1-4
ASSLATGGKVNEKLF
>TRBV20-1|TRBJ1-1
SGDSEAF
>TRBV12-3/TRBV12-4|TRBJ1-1
ASTADRNEAF
>TRBV20-1|TRBJ2-7
SASQSSGYYEQY
>TRBV28|TRBJ1-5
ASCDILLNPQH
>TRBV20-1|TRBJ2-7
SAYPSGGSSYEQY
>TRBV28|TRBJ2-7
ASSSGRSSQY
>TRBV7-2|TRBJ1-1
ASSLRRREAEAF
>TRBV7-9|TRBJ2-5
ASSLARGAAETQY
>TRBV7-2|TRBJ2-7
ASSQGGGGSYEQY
>TRBV25-1|TRBJ1-1
ASSEGSGRTEAF
>TRBV6-1|TRBJ1-5
ASRELGGGNQPQH
>TRBV2|TRBJ1-4
ASSDRSRLEKLF
>TRBV25-1|TRBJ2-1
ASRPGLAADEQF
>TRBV20-1|TRBJ1-2
SAGNRDTANYGYT
>TRBV7-9|TRBJ2-7
ASSARDRNNYEQY
>TRBV7-9|TRBJ2-7
ASSRLTGGGWGEQY
>TRBV12-3/TRBV12-4|TRBJ1-5
ASSPLAGLGFGPQH